Included here is one T cell receptor (beta chain) sequence, with context. The antigen is not known. From germline, CDR1 is MDHEN and CDR2 SYDVKM. Between the trimmed V and J ends, which lost 1 base and 3 bases, there was a span of 10 bases. The CDR3 length is 15 residues. This sample is drawn from a study of CD8 T cells in ankylosing spondylitis. Study-wide results and caveats: In peripheral blood, disease-linked CD8+ clones occurred at relatively low frequencies. A TCR beta motif of fewer than 10 highly homologous variants seemed to mark ankylosing spondylitis blood. Disease-linked clones reportedly concentrated significantly in matched ankylosing spondylitis synovial fluid.

Quantitative molecular-barcoded 5'-RACE generated the TCR beta libraries. In TCRdb, the 5' RACE reads were re-called with MiXCR into one record per CDR3 protein. The top ten clones hold roughly 0.51% of a sample with about 840,000 distinct CDR3 sequences, about an eighth of them seen once. The rearrangement joins TRBV28 to TRBJ1-5; possibly TRBD1 for D (5 bases). The sequence derives from a male donor with ankylosing spondylitis. Sample: blood, either unsorted or a sorted T cell fraction (not recorded which). This chain's CDR3 is CASSLFGRDNQPQHF. In DNA form, the CDR3 reads TGTGCCAGCAGTTTATTCGGCAGGGACAATCAGCCCCAGCATTTT.